The following is a T cell receptor beta chain sequence with its context. Its cognate antigen is unknown. The time point is: after neoadjuvant nivolumab, at surgical resection. The sample belongs to a study of neoadjuvant anti-PD-1 for oral cavity cancer. Findings and limits, study-wide: Higher pretreatment blood Treg/Th17 ratios correlated with higher pretreatment blood and lower post-treatment tumor TCRbeta clonality. Non-responders to neoadjuvant nivolumab had significantly more clonal PBMC T cells than responders.

There are 14 residues in the CDR3. V lost 3 bases to trimming and J lost 6 bases, with 14 bases between them. The V gene's germline CDR1 is LGHNT and CDR2 FRNRAP. The data were produced by immunoSEQ multiplex PCR, yet TCRdb's version contains in-frame clones alone and is incomplete. The sample has 72,000 or so clones; less than 90% are singletons. The specimen comprised PBMCs, sampled after nivolumab (anti-PD-1) treatment. The chain is built from TRBV12-5 and TRBJ1-1; D gene ambiguous. The origin of this receptor is a person aged 35-79 years with oral cavity squamous cell carcinoma. CDR3 DNA sequence: TGTGCTAGTGGTTTCGTCGATTCTCGACCTGAAGCTTTCTTT. Its protein is CASGFVDSRPEAFF.